A single sample is the source of the 13 T cell receptor beta chains below, sequenced in a study of T cell repertoires in cytomegalovirus infection. MiXCR, run by TCRdb on the reads, gives a single entry per CDR3 protein. The sample contains some 900,000 distinct CDR3 sequences, about 33% of which appear only once. The antigens of these receptors remain unknown. This specimen was cultured CD8+ T cells from PBMCs, taken from culture after CMV antigen stimulation. The origin of the receptors is a human donor in good health (CMV status not recorded). Some clones in this sample may be carry-over from other donors' samples.

The chain recombines TRBV7-9 with TRBJ2-5; tentative D call: TRBD1 (6 bases). Trimming took 1 base from V and 5 from J, leaving 14 bases between them. The length of the CDR3 is 15 residues. From germline, CDR1 is SEHNR and CDR2 FQNEAQ (reference sequence). CDR3 nucleotide sequence: TGTGCCAGCAGCTTAGTTTCTGGGGGCCGCGAGACCCAGTACTTC. Its protein is CASSLVSGGRETQYF.

The chain recombines TRBV7-9 with TRBJ2-2; 11 bases map to TRBD2. V was pared by 8 bases and J by 6 bases, with 5 bases of the junction left unmatched. Germline CDR1 is SEHNR and CDR2 is FQNEAQ (reference sequence). The CDR3 runs to 14 residues. The CDR3 DNA is TGTGCCAGCGCCGGGACTAGCGGATCCGGGGAGCTGTTTTTT. It translates to CASAGTSGSGELFF.

About this clonotype: A read error may account for a junction end that differs from germline. The chain has TRBV7-9 and TRBJ1-2; D is perhaps TRBD1 (6 bases). This CDR3 comprises 15 residues. The V gene's germline CDR1 is SEHNR and CDR2 FQNEAQ (reference sequence). The CDR3, as DNA: TGTGTCAGCAGCTTGAGCGACAGGCGGAACTATGGCTACACCTTC. Amino acid sequence: CVSSLSDRRNYGYTF.

This clonotype was detected only a few times. The J gene is TRBJ2-1, the V gene TRBV6-5; a weak D match, TRBD2 (6 bases). Trimming cost V 0 bases and J 10 bases, with 13 bases left between them. Germline CDR1 MNHEY, CDR2 SVGAGI. This CDR3 comprises 14 residues. The CDR3 protein is CASSYSRGTTEQFF. CDR3 DNA: TGTGCCAGCAGTTACTCACGGGGGACGACGGAGCAGTTCTTC.

The V and J genes are TRBV6-5 and TRBJ2-3, with D unclear. CDR1 and CDR2 (germline): MNHEY, SVGAGI. With 5 bases removed from V and 5 bases from J, the gap between germline ends came to 14 bases. The CDR3 loop spans 14 amino acids. CDR3 nucleotides: TGTGCCAGCAGTATCGGACCGACGGGAGATACGCAGTATTTT. It is translated as CASSIGPTGDTQYF.

The chain joins TRBV6-5 to TRBJ2-7, with D perhaps given as TRBD1 or TRBD2 (6 bases each). The germline V gene has CDR1 MNHEY and CDR2 SVGAGI. The V end was cut by 0 bases, the J end by 3 bases, with 12 bases between. The CDR3 is made up of 15 amino acids. CDR3 residues: CASSYSGGPFYEQYV. The CDR3 DNA sequence: TGTGCCAGCAGTTACTCTGGGGGGCCCTTCTACGAGCAGTACGTC.

This chain uses TRBV12-3 or TRBV12-4 with TRBJ1-2, with no clear D. The CDR3 contains 12 residues. Trimming removed 5 bases at V and 8 bases at J, with 12 bases between. CDR3: CASSPNSVGYTF. CDR3 DNA: TGTGCCAGCAGTCCAAATTCGGTGGGCTACACCTTC.

The chain recombines TRBV4-3 with TRBJ2-1; D possibly corresponds to TRBD2 (5 bases). This CDR3 comprises 17 residues. CDR1 LGHNA and CDR2 YSLEER come from the germline V gene. The V end was cut by 0 bases, the J end by 3 bases, with 15 bases between. CDR3 in DNA: TGCGCCAGCAGCCAAGATCGAGGGTTCCTAATCTACAATGAGCAGTTCTTC. Encoded protein: CASSQDRGFLIYNEQFF.

There are a few counts of this clonotype. The chain carries TRBV4-1 and TRBJ1-5; a possible D gene is TRBD1 (6 bases). The CDR3 consists of 16 residues. Trimming removed 3 bases from V and 5 bases from J, with 17 bases in between. Germline values: CDR1 MGHRA, CDR2 YSYEKL. The CDR3 protein is CASSHRSGAADQPQHF. CDR3 coding DNA: TGCGCCAGCAGCCACCGATCGGGGGCGGCCGATCAGCCCCAGCATTTT.

The chain links TRBV28 to TRBJ2-1; D is tentatively TRBD1 or TRBD2 (5 bases each). CDR3 size: 16 residues. Germline V gene lookup returns CDR1 MDHEN and CDR2 SYDVKM. The V and J ends lost 2 bases and 5 bases respectively, with 16 bases between them. The CDR3 loop is CASSLRGPETHNEQFF. CDR3 DNA sequence: TGTGCCAGCAGTTTAAGGGGACCCGAGACGCACAATGAGCAGTTCTTC.

This rearrangement joins TRBV12-3 or TRBV12-4 to TRBJ1-1, with TRBD1 matching over 7 bases. The CDR3 totals 15 residues. J gave up 0 bases and V 6 bases, and 7 bases lay outside the gene matches. This CDR3 is CASRGTVELNTEAFF. As DNA, the CDR3 is TGTGCCAGCAGAGGGACAGTTGAACTGAACACTGAAGCTTTCTTT.

There are a few counts of this clonotype. V is TRBV6-2 or TRBV6-3 and J is TRBJ1-5; TRBD1 agrees at 9 bases. CDR1 and CDR2 (germline): MNHEY, SVGEGT. Losses at the gene ends were 5 bases for V and 6 bases for J; bases not matched to a gene: 8. The CDR3 has 15 residues. CDR3 DNA sequence: TGTGCCAGCAGTACCGGGACAGGGTGGGGTCAGCCCCAGCATTTT. It codes for CASSTGTGWGQPQHF.

The chain uses TRBV6-1 and TRBJ2-7, with unresolved D. Germline V gives CDR1 MNHNS, CDR2 SASEGT. V lost 1 base to trimming and J lost 3 bases, with 7 bases between them. This CDR3 comprises 13 residues. DNA for the CDR3: TGTGCCAGCAGTGAAGGTCTCAGCTACGAGCAGTACTTC. Amino acid sequence: CASSEGLSYEQYF.